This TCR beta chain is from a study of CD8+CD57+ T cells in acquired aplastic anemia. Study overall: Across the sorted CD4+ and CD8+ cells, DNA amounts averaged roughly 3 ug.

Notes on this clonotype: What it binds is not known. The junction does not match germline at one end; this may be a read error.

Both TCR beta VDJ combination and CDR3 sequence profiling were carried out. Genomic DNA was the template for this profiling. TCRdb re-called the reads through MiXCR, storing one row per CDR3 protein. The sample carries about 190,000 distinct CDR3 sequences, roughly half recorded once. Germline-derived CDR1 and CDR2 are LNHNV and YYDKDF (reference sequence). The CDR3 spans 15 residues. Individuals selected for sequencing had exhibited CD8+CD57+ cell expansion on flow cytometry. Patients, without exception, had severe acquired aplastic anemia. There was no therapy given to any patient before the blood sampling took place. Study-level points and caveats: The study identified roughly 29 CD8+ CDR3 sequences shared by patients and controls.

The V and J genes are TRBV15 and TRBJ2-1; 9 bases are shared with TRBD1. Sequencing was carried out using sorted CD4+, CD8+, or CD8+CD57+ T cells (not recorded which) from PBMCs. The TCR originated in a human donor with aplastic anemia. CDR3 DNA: TGTGCCACCAGCAGAGAACAGGGGGCCTACAATGAGCAGTTCTTT. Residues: CATSREQGAYNEQFF. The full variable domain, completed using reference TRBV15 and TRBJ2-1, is DAMVIQNPRYQVTQFGKPVTLSCSQTLNHNVMYWYQQKSSQAPKLLFHYYDKDFNNEADTPDNFQSRRPNTSFCFLDIRSPGLGDTAMYLCATSREQGAYNEQFFGPGTRLTVL.